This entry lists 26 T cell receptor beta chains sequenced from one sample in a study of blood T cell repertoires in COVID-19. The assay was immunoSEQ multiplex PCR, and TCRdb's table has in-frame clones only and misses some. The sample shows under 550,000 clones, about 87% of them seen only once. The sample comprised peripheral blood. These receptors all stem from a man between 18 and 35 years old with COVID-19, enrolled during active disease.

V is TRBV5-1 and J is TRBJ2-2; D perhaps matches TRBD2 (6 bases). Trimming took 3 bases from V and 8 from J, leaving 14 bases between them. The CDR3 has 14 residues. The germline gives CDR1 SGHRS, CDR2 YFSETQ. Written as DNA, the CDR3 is TGCGCCAGCAGCTCGGAAACTAGCTTGGGGGAGCTGTTTTTT. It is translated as CASSSETSLGELFF.

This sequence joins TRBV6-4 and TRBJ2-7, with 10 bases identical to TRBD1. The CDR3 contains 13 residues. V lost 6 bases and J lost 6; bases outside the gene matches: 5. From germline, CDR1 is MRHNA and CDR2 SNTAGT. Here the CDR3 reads CASSRDRGGEQYF. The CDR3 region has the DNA TGTGCCAGCAGCCGGGACAGGGGAGGCGAGCAGTACTTC.

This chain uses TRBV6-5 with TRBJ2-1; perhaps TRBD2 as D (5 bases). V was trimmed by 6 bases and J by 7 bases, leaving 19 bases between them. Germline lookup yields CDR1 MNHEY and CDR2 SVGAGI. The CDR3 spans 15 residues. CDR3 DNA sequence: TGTGCCAGCAGCGAGGGCGGATACAGCTGGAATGAGCAGTTCTTC. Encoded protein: CASSEGGYSWNEQFF.

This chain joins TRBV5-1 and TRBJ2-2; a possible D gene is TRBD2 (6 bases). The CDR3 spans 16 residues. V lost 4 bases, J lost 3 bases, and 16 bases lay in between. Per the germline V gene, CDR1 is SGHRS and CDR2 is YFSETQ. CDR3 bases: TGCGCCAGCAGCCCGATTGTAGCGGAGTACACCGGGGAGCTGTTTTTT. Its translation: CASSPIVAEYTGELFF.

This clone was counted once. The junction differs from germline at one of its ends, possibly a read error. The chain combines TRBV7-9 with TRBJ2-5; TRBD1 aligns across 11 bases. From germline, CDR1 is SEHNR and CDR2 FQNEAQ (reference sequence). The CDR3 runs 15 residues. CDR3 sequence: CASSERTGGGETQYF. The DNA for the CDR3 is TGTGCCAGCAGCGAGCGGACAGGGGGCGGAGAGACCCAATACTTC.

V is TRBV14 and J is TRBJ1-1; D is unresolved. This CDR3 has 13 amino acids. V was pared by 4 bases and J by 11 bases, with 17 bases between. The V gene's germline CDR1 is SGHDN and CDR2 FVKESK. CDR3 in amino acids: CASSRQAGEGAFF. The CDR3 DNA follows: TGTGCCAGCAGCCGTCAAGCGGGCGAAGGGGCTTTCTTT.

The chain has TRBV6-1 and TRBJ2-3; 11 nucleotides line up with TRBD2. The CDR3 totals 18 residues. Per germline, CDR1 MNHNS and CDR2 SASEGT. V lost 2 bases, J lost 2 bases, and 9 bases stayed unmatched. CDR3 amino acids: CASSERGLAGGFTDTQYF. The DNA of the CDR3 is TGTGCCAGCAGTGAACGAGGGCTAGCGGGGGGCTTCACAGATACGCAGTATTTT.

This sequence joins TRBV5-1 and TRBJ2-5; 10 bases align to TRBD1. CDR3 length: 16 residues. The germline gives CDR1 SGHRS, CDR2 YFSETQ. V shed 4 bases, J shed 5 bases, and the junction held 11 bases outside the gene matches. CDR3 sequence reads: CASSDTGTGVLETQYF. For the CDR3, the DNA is TGCGCCAGCAGCGATACCGGGACAGGGGTATTGGAGACCCAGTACTTC.

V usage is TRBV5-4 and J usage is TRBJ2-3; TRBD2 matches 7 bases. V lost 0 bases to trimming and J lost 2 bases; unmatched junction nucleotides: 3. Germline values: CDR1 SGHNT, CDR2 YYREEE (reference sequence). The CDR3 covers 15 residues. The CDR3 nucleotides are TGTGCCAGCAGCTTGGGACTAGCCATCACAGATACGCAGTATTTT. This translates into CASSLGLAITDTQYF.

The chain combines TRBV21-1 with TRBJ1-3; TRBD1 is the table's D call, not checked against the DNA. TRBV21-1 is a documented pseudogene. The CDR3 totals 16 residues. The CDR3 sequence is CASSKGRDRVGNTIYF. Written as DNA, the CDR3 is TGTGCCAGCAGCAAAGGAAGGGACAGGGTGGGAAACACCATATATTTT.

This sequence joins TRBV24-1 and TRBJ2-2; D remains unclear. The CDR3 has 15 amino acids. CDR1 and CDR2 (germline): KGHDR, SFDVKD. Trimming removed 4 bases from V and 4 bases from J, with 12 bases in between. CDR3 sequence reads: CATSDPQDFTGELFF. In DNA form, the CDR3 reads TGTGCCACCAGTGACCCGCAAGACTTCACCGGGGAGCTGTTTTTT.

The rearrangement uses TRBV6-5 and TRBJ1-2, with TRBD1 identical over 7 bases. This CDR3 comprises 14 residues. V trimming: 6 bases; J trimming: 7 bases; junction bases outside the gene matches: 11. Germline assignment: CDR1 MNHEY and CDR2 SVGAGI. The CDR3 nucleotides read TGTGCCAGCAGACACGACGGTGCAGGGGGTGGCTACACCTTC. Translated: CASRHDGAGGGYTF.

As DNA, the CDR3 is TGCGCCAGCAGTCCTGGAGGGGACTCTAGCACAGATACGCAGTATTTT. Residues: CASSPGGDSSTDTQYF. The V call is TRBV5-1, the J call TRBJ2-3; D might be TRBD2 (6 bases). The V gene's germline CDR1 is SGHRS and CDR2 YFSETQ. The CDR3 is made up of 16 amino acids. Trimming shortened V by 5 bases and J by 0 bases, and 16 bases separated the two germline ends.

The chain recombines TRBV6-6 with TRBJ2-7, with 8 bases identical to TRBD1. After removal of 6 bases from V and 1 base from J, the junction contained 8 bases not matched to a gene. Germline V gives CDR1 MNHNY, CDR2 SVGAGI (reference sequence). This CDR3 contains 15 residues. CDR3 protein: CASRDRVGGSYEQYF. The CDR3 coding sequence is TGTGCCAGCAGGGACAGGGTAGGGGGGTCCTACGAGCAGTACTTC.

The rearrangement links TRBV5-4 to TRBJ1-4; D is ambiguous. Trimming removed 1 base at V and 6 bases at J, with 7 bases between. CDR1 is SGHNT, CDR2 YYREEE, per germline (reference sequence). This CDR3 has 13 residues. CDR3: CASSLITDEKLFF. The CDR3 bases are TGTGCCAGCAGCTTGATCACGGATGAAAAACTGTTTTTT. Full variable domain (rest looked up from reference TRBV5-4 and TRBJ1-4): ETGVTQSPTHLIKTRGQQVTLRCSSQSGHNTVSWYQQALGQGPQFIFQYYREEENGRGNFPPRFSGLQFPNYSSELNVNALELDDSALYLCASSLITDEKLFFGSGTQLSVL.

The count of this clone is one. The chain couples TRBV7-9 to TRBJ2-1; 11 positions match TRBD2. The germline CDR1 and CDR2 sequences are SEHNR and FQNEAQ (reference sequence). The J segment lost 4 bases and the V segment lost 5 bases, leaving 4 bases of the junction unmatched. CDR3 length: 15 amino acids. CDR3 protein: CASSPTSGAYNEQFF. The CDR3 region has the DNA TGTGCCAGCAGCCCGACTAGCGGGGCGTACAATGAGCAGTTCTTC. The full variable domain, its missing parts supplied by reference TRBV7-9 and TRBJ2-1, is DTGVSQNPRHKITKRGQNVTFRCDPISEHNRLYWYRQTLGQGPEFLTYFQNEAQLEKSRLLSDRFSAERPKGSFSTLEIQRTEQGDSAMYLCASSPTSGAYNEQFFGPGTRLTVL.

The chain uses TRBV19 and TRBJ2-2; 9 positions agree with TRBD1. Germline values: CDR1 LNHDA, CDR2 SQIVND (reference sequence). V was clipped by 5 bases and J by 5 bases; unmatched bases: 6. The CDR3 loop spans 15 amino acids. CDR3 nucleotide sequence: TGTGCCAGTAGTTGGGGACAGGGCGAAACCGGGGAGCTGTTTTTT. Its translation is CASSWGQGETGELFF.

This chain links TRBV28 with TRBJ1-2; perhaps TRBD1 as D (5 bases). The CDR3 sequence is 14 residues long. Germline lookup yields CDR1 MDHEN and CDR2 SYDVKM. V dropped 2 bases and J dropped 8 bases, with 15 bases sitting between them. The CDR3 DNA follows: TGTGCCAGCAGTTTAACTCGCGGGGCCGGGGGCTACACCTTC. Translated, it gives CASSLTRGAGGYTF.

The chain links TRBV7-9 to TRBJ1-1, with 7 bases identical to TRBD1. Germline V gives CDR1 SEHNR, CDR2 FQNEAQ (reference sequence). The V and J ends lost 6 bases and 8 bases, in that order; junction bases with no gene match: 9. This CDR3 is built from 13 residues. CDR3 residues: CASRTGTVKEAFF. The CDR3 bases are TGTGCCAGCAGGACAGGGACGGTTAAGGAAGCTTTCTTT.

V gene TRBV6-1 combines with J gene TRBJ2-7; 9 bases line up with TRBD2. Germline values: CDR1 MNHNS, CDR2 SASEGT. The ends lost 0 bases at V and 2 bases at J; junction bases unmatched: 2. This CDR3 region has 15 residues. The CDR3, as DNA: TGTGCCAGCAGTGAAGCACTAGCGGGTACCTACGAGCAGTACTTC. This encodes CASSEALAGTYEQYF.

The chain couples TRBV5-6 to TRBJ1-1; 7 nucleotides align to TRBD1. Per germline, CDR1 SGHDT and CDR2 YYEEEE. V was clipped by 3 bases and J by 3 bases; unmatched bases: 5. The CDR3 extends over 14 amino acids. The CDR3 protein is CASSYDRVDTEAFF. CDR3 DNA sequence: TGTGCCAGCAGCTACGACAGGGTGGACACTGAAGCTTTCTTT.

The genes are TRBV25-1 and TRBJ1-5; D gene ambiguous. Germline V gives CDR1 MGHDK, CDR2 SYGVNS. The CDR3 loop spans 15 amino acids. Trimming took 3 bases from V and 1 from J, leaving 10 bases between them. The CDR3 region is CASSDPRKSNQPQHF. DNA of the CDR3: TGTGCCAGCAGTGATCCCAGAAAAAGCAATCAGCCCCAGCATTTT.

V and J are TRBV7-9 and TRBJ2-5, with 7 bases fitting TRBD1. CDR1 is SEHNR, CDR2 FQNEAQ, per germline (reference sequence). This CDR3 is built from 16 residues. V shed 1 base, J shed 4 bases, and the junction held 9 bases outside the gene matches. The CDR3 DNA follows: TGTGCCAGCAGCTTAGTTGAGACAGGGCTTTCAGAGACCCAGTACTTC. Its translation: CASSLVETGLSETQYF.

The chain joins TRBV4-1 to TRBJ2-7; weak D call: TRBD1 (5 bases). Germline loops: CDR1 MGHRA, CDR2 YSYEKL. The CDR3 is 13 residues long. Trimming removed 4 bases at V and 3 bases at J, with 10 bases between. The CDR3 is CASSLPGHYEQYF. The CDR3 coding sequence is TGCGCCAGCAGCCTCCCCGGACACTACGAGCAGTACTTC.

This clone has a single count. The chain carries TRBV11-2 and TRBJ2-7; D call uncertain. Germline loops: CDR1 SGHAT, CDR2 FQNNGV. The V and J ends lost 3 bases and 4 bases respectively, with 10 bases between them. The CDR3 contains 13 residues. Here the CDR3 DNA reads TGTGCCAGCAGCTTCTTACAGCCTTACGAGCAGTACTTC. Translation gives CASSFLQPYEQYF.

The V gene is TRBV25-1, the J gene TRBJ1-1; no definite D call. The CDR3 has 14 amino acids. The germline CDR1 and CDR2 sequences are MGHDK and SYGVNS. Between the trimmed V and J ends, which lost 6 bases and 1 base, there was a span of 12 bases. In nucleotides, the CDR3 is TGTGCCAGCAGGGGGAGAGGGCGGAACACTGAAGCTTTCTTT. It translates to CASRGRGRNTEAFF.